Shown below are 18 T cell receptor beta chains from a single sample sequenced in a study of blood T cell repertoires in COVID-19. Produced via immunoSEQ multiplex PCR; TCRdb's table is partial and in-frame only. Among 100,000 to 150,000 clones listed, about 87% were seen once. Sample: peripheral blood. The source is a man aged 45-65 years with acute or convalescent COVID-19.

This chain links TRBV6-5 with TRBJ2-7; 7 positions match TRBD2. In germline, CDR1 is MNHEY, CDR2 SVGAGI. V was clipped by 2 bases and J by 3 bases; unmatched bases: 7. This CDR3 contains 15 residues. The chain's CDR3 is CASSYGGRGFYEQYF. The DNA for the CDR3 is TGTGCCAGCAGTTACGGCGGGAGAGGCTTCTACGAGCAGTACTTC.

The genes are TRBV20-1 and TRBJ2-7; tentatively, D is TRBD1 (5 bases). Germline CDR1 is DFQATT and CDR2 is SNEGSKA (reference sequence). The CDR3 length is 12 residues. The V end was cut by 3 bases, the J end by 3 bases, with 9 bases between. CDR3 residues: CSASTDNYEQYF. The CDR3 DNA reads TGCAGTGCTAGTACGGACAACTACGAGCAGTACTTC.

The gene calls are TRBV2 and TRBJ2-1; 9 bases fit TRBD1. V dropped 6 bases and J dropped 4; count of bases not matched to a gene: 7. The germline CDR1 and CDR2 sequences are SNHLY and FYNNEI. CDR3 length: 15 amino acids. The CDR3 nucleotides are TGTGCCAGCAGCCCGGGACAGGGAAGGTACAATGAGCAGTTCTTC. It translates to CASSPGQGRYNEQFF.

This chain uses TRBV2 with TRBJ1-5, with 8 positions matching TRBD1. The V segment lost 8 bases and the J segment 3 bases; nucleotides outside the gene matches: 9. There are 15 residues in the CDR3. Germline CDR1 and CDR2: SNHLY and FYNNEI. For the CDR3, the DNA is TGTGCCAGCCACCCTTTACAGGGGGACAATCAGCCCCAGCATTTT. Translation: CASHPLQGDNQPQHF.

This clone came up once. V is TRBV29-1 and J is TRBJ1-2; D is uncertain. Trimming removed 2 bases from V and 4 bases from J, with 8 bases in between. From germline, CDR1 is SQVTM and CDR2 ANQGSEA. CDR3 length: 12 residues. In nucleotides, the CDR3 is TGCAGCGTTGAATCGCCTACCTATGGCTACACCTTC. The encoded protein is CSVESPTYGYTF.

The V and J genes are TRBV5-3 and TRBJ1-6; weak D call: TRBD1 (5 bases). TRBV5-3 is placed among ORFs of uncertain function. Trimming pared 2 bases from V and 5 bases from J, leaving 8 bases between. CDR3 length: 14 amino acids. In DNA form, the CDR3 reads TGTGCCAGAAGCTTTGGGGGGAATAATTCACCCCTCCACTTT. Amino acid sequence: CARSFGGNNSPLHF.

The V and J genes are TRBV11-2 and TRBJ2-7; tentative D call: TRBD2 (6 bases). The CDR3 consists of 15 residues. V lost 4 bases, J lost 0 bases, and 13 bases lay in between. Germline CDR1 is SGHAT and CDR2 is FQNNGV. This chain's CDR3 is CASSSRPAGSYEQYF. The CDR3 nucleotides are TGTGCCAGCAGCTCGAGACCAGCGGGCTCCTACGAGCAGTACTTC.

V is TRBV28 and J is TRBJ1-1; a weak D match, TRBD1 (5 bases). The CDR3 length is 13 residues. V was cut by 7 bases and J by 1 base, with 10 bases left in between. Germline V gene data show CDR1 as MDHEN and CDR2 as SYDVKM. CDR3 DNA: TGTGCCAGCAATAGACAGCCGAACACTGAAGCTTTCTTT. This gives the protein CASNRQPNTEAFF.

The chain links TRBV9 to TRBJ1-1, with D hard to call. This CDR3 has 15 amino acids. With 0 bases removed from V and 5 bases from J, the gap between germline ends came to 14 bases. The germline gives CDR1 SGDLS, CDR2 YYNGEE. Here the CDR3 DNA reads TGTGCCAGCAGCGTAGCCGCCGAGGTGACTACTGAAGCTTTCTTT. Translating gives CASSVAAEVTTEAFF.

The V and J genes are TRBV7-3 and TRBJ2-3; possible D gene TRBD2, 5 bases. Per germline, CDR1 SGHTA and CDR2 FQGTGA. Trimming stripped 1 base from V and 2 bases from J, with 10 bases between. CDR3 length: 15 amino acids. CDR3 sequence (DNA): TGTGCCAGCAGCTTAAACGGGGTCTTCACAGATACGCAGTATTTT. It translates to CASSLNGVFTDTQYF.

This chain links TRBV2 with TRBJ1-1; 9 bases match TRBD1. Per germline, CDR1 SNHLY and CDR2 FYNNEI. The CDR3 loop spans 14 amino acids. The ends lost 6 bases at V and 3 bases at J; junction bases unmatched: 5. In DNA form, the CDR3 reads TGTGCCAGCAGCCTGACAGGGGGGGACACTGAAGCTTTCTTT. Translating it yields CASSLTGGDTEAFF.

J is TRBJ2-1 and V is TRBV3-1 (or the pseudogene TRBV3-2); 10 bases match TRBD2. V gave up 1 base and J gave up 9 bases; unmatched junction bases: 6. CDR3 size: 15 residues. Germline V gene sequence: CDR1 LGHDT, CDR2 YNNKEL (reference sequence). The DNA of the CDR3 is TGTGCCAGCAGCCAAGCAGCTAGCGGGAGTTCTGAGCAGTTCTTC. This gives the protein CASSQAASGSSEQFF.

The genes are TRBV6-5 and TRBJ2-1, with 12 bases that match TRBD2. CDR1 and CDR2 (germline): MNHEY, SVGAGI. The CDR3 is 15 amino acids. The V gene end was trimmed by 8 bases and the J gene end by 7 bases; junction bases not matched to a gene: 9. CDR3 region: CASSPGTSGLNEQFF. In DNA, the CDR3 is TGTGCCAGCTCCCCCGGGACTAGCGGGTTAAATGAGCAGTTCTTC.

This clone was detected only once. V is TRBV10-3 and J is TRBJ1-1, with 7 bases identical to TRBD1. Trimming removed 1 base from V and 1 base from J; junction bases left unmatched: 12. The V gene's germline CDR1 is ENHRY and CDR2 SYGVKD. This CDR3 is 18 amino acids long. CDR3 in DNA: TGTGCCATCAGTGAGTGGTCAGGGGGGTCGTTTGCGAACACTGAAGCTTTCTTT. Amino acid sequence: CAISEWSGGSFANTEAFF.

This clone was found a few times. The genes are TRBV5-1 and TRBJ1-1; 8 bases are shared with TRBD1. CDR3 length: 15 amino acids. Germline trimming cut 0 bases from V and 5 bases from J; bases unmatched to any gene: 6. The germline CDR1 and CDR2 sequences are SGHRS and YFSETQ. CDR3 loop: CASSLGVTGDTEAFF. The CDR3 bases are TGCGCCAGCAGCTTGGGAGTGACAGGGGATACTGAAGCTTTCTTT.

The chain combines TRBV19 with TRBJ2-5, with D possibly TRBD2 on 6 matching bases. CDR1 and CDR2 from the germline V gene are LNHDA and SQIVND (reference sequence). This CDR3 has 14 residues. The V gene lost 4 bases and the J gene lost 5 bases, with 14 bases spanning the gap. In DNA, the CDR3 is TGTGCCAGTAGTAGCCGATCGGGGAGGGAGACCCAGTACTTC. It codes for CASSSRSGRETQYF.

This sequence joins TRBV4-1 and TRBJ1-5; no reliable D call. This CDR3 spans 14 amino acids. The germline gives CDR1 MGHRA, CDR2 YSYEKL. Trimming took off 1 base at V and 2 bases at J, with 6 bases between the two ends. The CDR3 is CASSQVTGNQPQHF. CDR3 in DNA: TGCGCCAGCAGCCAAGTAACGGGCAATCAGCCCCAGCATTTT.

In this sample, this clone turned up a few times. This chain connects TRBV7-9 to TRBJ1-2, with 8 bases aligning to TRBD1. Germline V gives CDR1 SEHNR, CDR2 FQNEAQ (reference sequence). CDR3 length: 13 amino acids. V lost 4 bases to trimming and J lost 8 bases; unmatched junction nucleotides: 6. In DNA form, the CDR3 reads TGTGCCAGCAGCTCCGGACAGGGTGGCGGCTACACCTTC. The encoded protein is CASSSGQGGGYTF.